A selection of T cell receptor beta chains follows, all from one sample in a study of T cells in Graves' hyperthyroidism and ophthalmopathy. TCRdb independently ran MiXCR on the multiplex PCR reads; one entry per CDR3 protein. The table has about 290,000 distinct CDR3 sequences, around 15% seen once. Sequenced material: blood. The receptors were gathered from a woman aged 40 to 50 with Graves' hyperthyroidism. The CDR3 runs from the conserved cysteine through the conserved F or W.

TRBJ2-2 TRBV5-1 CASSLPDSTGELFF
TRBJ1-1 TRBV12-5 CASGPDVRAEAFF
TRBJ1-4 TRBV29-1 CSGLRWADEKLFF
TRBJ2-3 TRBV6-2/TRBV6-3 CASRGGNADTQYF
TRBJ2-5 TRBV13 CASSLVKSGVSQETQYF
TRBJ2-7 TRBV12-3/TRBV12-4 CASSPPALGYEQYF
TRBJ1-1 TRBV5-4 CASSLGVKGTEAFF
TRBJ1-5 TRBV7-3 CASSPQGAIGGSNQPQHF
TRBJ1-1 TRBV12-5 CTSGRRQGLAFF
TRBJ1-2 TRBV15 CATSRDRVGGLEGYTF
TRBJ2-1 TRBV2 CASSNLASYNEQFF
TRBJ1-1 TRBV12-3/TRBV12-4 CASSLGQGKGLRGTEAFF
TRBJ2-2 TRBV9 CASSVTTGVRELFF
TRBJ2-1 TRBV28 CASRASGSYNEQFF
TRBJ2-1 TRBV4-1 CASSQPVLGRANNEQFF
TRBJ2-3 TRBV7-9 CASSLGLSGVTDTQYF
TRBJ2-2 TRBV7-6 CASSFGGRAGPGELFF
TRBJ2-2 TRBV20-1 CSARQGVNTGELFF
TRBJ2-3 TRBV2 CASRPGEGLDTQYF
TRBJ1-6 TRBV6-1 CASSVQDRSLPLHF
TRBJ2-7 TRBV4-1 CASSPGQARSYEQYF
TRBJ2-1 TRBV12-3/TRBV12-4 CASSAPLAGVFIDEQFF
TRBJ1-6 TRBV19 CATKEEARGPPLHF
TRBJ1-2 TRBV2 CASKSGTSRANYGYTF
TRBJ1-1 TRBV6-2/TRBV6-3 CASSVTGNTEAFF